The source of this T cell receptor (beta chain) is a study of PD-1 blockade in mismatch repair-deficient tumors. Looking at the study overall: All were previously treated, progressing patients with some twelve mismatch repair-deficient cancer types.

Data came from immunoSEQ multiplex PCR; TCRdb stores just in-frame clones and leaves some out. There are more than 20,000 clones in the sample; 84% occur only once, and over 15% lies in the top ten. Of note for this clone: No antigen is known for it.

Broader study findings: After pembrolizumab, tumor-resident clones rose rapidly, then generally contracted before radiologic responses.

Every patient had mismatch repair deficiency by PCR or immunohistochemistry. The TCR-sequenced patients were a few responders to pembrolizumab. CDR3 length: 18 residues. Trimming stripped 1 base from V and 3 bases from J, with 20 bases between. CDR1 and CDR2 from the germline V gene are MDHEN and SYDVKM. The chain has TRBV28 and TRBJ2-3, with D perhaps being TRBD1 or TRBD2 (5 bases each). The receptor's source is an adult with mismatch repair-deficient cancer. Sequenced material: peripheral blood, taken 2 weeks after starting pembrolizumab. The CDR3 region has the DNA TGTGCCAGCAGTTTATCCCTACCCGTGTGGGGGTGGACAGATACGCAGTATTTT. Its translation is CASSLSLPVWGWTDTQYF.